The next 13 T cell receptor beta chains were all read from a single sample in a study of CD4 T cell repertoires in COVID-19. Antigen-reactive proliferating T cell lines came from CFSE-labeled cells given autologous monocytes and SARS-CoV-2 spike or nucleoprotein. Antigen specificity for these receptors is unknown. Produced via immunoSEQ multiplex PCR; TCRdb's table is partial and in-frame only. The profile shows about 530 clones, about a fifth of them singletons. This specimen was central memory CD4+ T cells, cultured in vitro, taken after recovery from COVID-19. Source of these receptors: a human donor who had COVID-19.

In this sample, this clone is medium-sized. J is TRBJ1-2 and V is TRBV11-3; D is unresolved. The CDR3 is 16 residues long. CDR1 is SGHNT and CDR2 is YENEEA in the germline V gene. Trimming shortened V by 1 base and J by 0 bases, and 12 bases separated the two germline ends. The CDR3: CASSLGGQAANYGYTF. In nucleotides, the CDR3 is TGTGCCAGCAGCTTAGGTGGGCAGGCGGCTAACTATGGCTACACCTTC.

In DNA, the CDR3 is TGCGCCAGCAGCTTGGGACAGGGGTTGGATACGCAGTATTTT. Translated: CASSLGQGLDTQYF. This chain links TRBV5-1 with TRBJ2-3, with 8 bases identical to TRBD1. V was pared by 0 bases and J by 6 bases, with 3 bases of the junction left unmatched. This CDR3 has 14 residues. Germline V gives CDR1 SGHRS, CDR2 YFSETQ.

By its share, this clone is medium-sized. The chain has TRBV9 and TRBJ1-1, with D perhaps matching TRBD1 (5 bases). V was trimmed by 6 bases and J by 1 base, leaving 13 bases between them. In germline, CDR1 is SGDLS, CDR2 YYNGEE. The CDR3 is 14 amino acids. In DNA form, the CDR3 reads TGTGCCAGCACCGAAAACCAGGGGAACACTGAAGCTTTCTTT. Its protein is CASTENQGNTEAFF.

This clone showed up just a few times. The rearrangement uses TRBV7-2 and TRBJ2-7, with D possibly TRBD1 on 5 matching bases. V lost 5 bases, J lost 7 bases, and 15 bases lay in between. This CDR3 is 13 amino acids long. Germline CDR1 reads SGHTA; CDR2 reads FQGNSA. The CDR3 coding sequence is TGTGCCAGCAGCCTAAGCCAGGGCCGGGAGCAGTACGTC. It specifies CASSLSQGREQYV.

The chain joins TRBV6-6 to TRBJ1-1; D gene ambiguous. The CDR3 has 14 amino acids. Trimming cost V 7 bases and J 0 bases, with 12 bases left between them. CDR1 is MNHNY and CDR2 is SVGAGI in the germline V gene (reference sequence). CDR3 protein: CASIPVGVNTEAFF. CDR3 sequence (DNA): TGTGCCAGCATTCCAGTAGGAGTGAACACTGAAGCTTTCTTT.

This chain connects TRBV25-1 to TRBJ2-3; D is uncertain. This CDR3 has 12 amino acids. Trimming left V 4 bases short and J 0 bases short, with 2 bases between. Germline assignment: CDR1 MGHDK and CDR2 SYGVNS. The CDR3 DNA follows: TGTGCCAGCAGTGGTAGCACAGATACGCAGTATTTT. It translates to CASSGSTDTQYF. Drawing the rest from reference TRBV25-1 and TRBJ2-3, the complete variable domain is EADIYQTPRYLVIGTGKKITLECSQTMGHDKMYWYQQDPGMELHLIHYSYGVNSTEKGDLSSESTVSRIRTEHFPLTLESARPSHTSQYLCASSGSTDTQYFGPGTRLTVL.

This clone was seen a few times. The gene calls are TRBV9 and TRBJ1-1; no reliable D call. There are 19 residues in the CDR3. V was cut by 2 bases and J by 0 bases, with 23 bases left in between. The germline V gene encodes CDR1 SGDLS and CDR2 YYNGEE. The CDR3 loop reads CASSVSPSGPQRVNTEAFF. In DNA form, the CDR3 reads TGTGCCAGCAGCGTTTCACCCTCAGGACCTCAACGCGTGAACACTGAAGCTTTCTTT.

This clone qualifies as hyperexpanded. The genes are TRBV5-4 and TRBJ2-5; maybe TRBD1 (6 bases). CDR1 is SGHNT, CDR2 YYREEE, per germline (reference sequence). V shed 2 bases and J shed 0 bases, with 8 bases lying between them. The CDR3 loop spans 14 amino acids. DNA of the CDR3: TGTGCCAGCAGCTTCGGACAGAACCAAGAGACCCAGTACTTC. It specifies CASSFGQNQETQYF.

By frequency in the sample, this clone is medium-sized. The genes are TRBV7-2 and TRBJ1-1, with 7 positions matching TRBD1. Per germline, CDR1 SGHTA and CDR2 FQGNSA. After removal of 4 bases from V and 1 base from J, the junction contained 3 bases not matched to a gene. The CDR3 covers 14 residues. The CDR3 DNA follows: TGTGCCAGCAGCTCTACAGGGGCGAACACTGAAGCTTTCTTT. This translates into CASSSTGANTEAFF.

The chain uses TRBV5-6 and TRBJ2-3, with TRBD2 identical over 11 bases. Per germline, CDR1 SGHDT and CDR2 YYEEEE. With 4 bases clipped from V and 5 bases from J, the junction kept 9 bases outside the gene matches. This CDR3 has 16 amino acids. Here the CDR3 DNA reads TGTGCCAGCAGCGATAGCGGGGGGGCCATTTTAGATACGCAGTATTTT. This translates into CASSDSGGAILDTQYF.

In its sample, this clone is large. The gene calls are TRBV7-2 and TRBJ1-1, with a tentative D call TRBD1 (6 bases). Deletions cut 4 bases from V and 5 bases from J, with 11 bases between. CDR3 size: 13 residues. Germline V gene data show CDR1 as SGHTA and CDR2 as FQGNSA. The CDR3 is CASSSQGSTEAFF. The DNA of the CDR3 is TGTGCCAGCAGCTCACAGGGTAGTACTGAAGCTTTCTTT.

The V call is TRBV7-2, the J call TRBJ2-6; maybe TRBD1 (5 bases). Germline CDR1 is SGHTA and CDR2 is FQGNSA. Trimming stripped 1 base from V and 4 bases from J, with 17 bases between. The CDR3 contains 18 residues. In nucleotides, the CDR3 is TGTGCCAGCAGCTTAGAGAGGCAGGGTATGGGAGGGGCCAACGTCCTGACTTTC. Translation: CASSLERQGMGGANVLTF.

Judged by abundance, this clone is medium-sized (0.01 to 0.1%). The V call is TRBV24-1, the J call TRBJ2-2; TRBD1 aligns across 9 bases. This CDR3 comprises 17 residues. After removal of 5 bases from V and 4 bases from J, the junction contained 10 bases not matched to a gene. Germline V gives CDR1 KGHDR, CDR2 SFDVKD. The CDR3: CATSGTGQGSVTGELFF. The CDR3 DNA is TGTGCCACCAGTGGTACGGGACAGGGATCTGTCACCGGGGAGCTGTTTTTT.